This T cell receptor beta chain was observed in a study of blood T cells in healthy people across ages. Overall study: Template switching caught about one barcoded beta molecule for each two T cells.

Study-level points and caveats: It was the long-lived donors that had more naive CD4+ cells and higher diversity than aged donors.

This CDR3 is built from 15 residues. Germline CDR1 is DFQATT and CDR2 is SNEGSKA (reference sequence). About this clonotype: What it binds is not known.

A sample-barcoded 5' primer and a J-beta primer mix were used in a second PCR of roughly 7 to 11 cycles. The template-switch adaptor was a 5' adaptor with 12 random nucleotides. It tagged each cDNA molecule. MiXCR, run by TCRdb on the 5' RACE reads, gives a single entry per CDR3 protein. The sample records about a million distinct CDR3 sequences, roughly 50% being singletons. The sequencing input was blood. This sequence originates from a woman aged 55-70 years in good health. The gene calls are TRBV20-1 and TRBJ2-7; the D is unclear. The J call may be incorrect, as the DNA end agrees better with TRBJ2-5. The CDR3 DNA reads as TGCAGTGCTAGAGGTTCGGCCGATTGGGAAGAGACCCAGTACTTC. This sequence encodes CSARGSADWEETQYF.